This TCR beta chain was sequenced during a study of blood T cells in healthy people across ages. This clonotype was recorded once. The authors ran a second PCR of about 6 to 12 cycles using a sample-barcoded 5' primer and a J-beta primer mix. TCRdb re-called the 5' RACE reads with MiXCR, one entry per CDR3 protein. The sample includes 590,000 or so distinct CDR3 sequences, about 30% of them seen just once. This CDR3 is built from 13 residues. Looked up from germline, CDR1 is SGHVS and CDR2 is FNYEAQ. V trimming: 5 bases; J trimming: 14 bases; junction bases outside the gene matches: 13. The gene calls are TRBV7-6 and TRBJ2-3, with 7 positions matching TRBD1. This receptor was taken from a woman older than 75 in good health. Input material: blood. CDR3: CASSPGQNEKLYF. CDR3 nucleotides: TGTGCCAGCAGCCCGGGACAGAATGAAAAACTGTATTTT.